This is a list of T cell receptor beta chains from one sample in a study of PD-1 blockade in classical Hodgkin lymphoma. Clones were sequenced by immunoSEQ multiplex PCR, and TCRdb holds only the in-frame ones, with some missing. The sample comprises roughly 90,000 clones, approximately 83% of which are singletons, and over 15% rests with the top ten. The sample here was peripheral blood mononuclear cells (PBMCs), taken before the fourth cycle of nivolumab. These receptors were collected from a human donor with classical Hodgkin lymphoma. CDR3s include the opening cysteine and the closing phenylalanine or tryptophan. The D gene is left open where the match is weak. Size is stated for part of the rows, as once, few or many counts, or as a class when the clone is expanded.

CDR3aa: CATSSPWGPTSYEQYF; CDR3nt: TGTGCCACCAGCAGTCCATGGGGCCCTACCTCCTACGAGCAGTACTTC; d_gene: NA; j_gene: TRBJ2-7; abundance: NA; v_gene: TRBV15
CDR3aa: CASSPLAGLNTGELFF; CDR3nt: TGTGCCAGCAGCCCCCTAGCGGGACTGAACACCGGGGAGCTGTTTTTT; d_gene: TRBD2; j_gene: TRBJ2-2; abundance: NA; v_gene: TRBV7-7
CDR3aa: CASSRTRGQGNTIYF; CDR3nt: TGTGCCAGCAGTCGGACCAGGGGGCAGGGAAACACCATATATTTT; d_gene: TRBD1; j_gene: TRBJ1-3; abundance: NA; v_gene: TRBV6-6
CDR3aa: CASITRDRGFYEQYF; CDR3nt: TGTGCCAGCATAACACGTGACAGGGGTTTCTACGAGCAGTACTTC; d_gene: TRBD1; j_gene: TRBJ2-7; abundance: NA; v_gene: TRBV6-4
CDR3aa: CASSFTTGVDTEAFF; CDR3nt: TGTGCCAGCAGTTTCACTACAGGGGTCGACACTGAAGCTTTCTTT; d_gene: TRBD1; j_gene: TRBJ1-1; abundance: few; v_gene: TRBV27
CDR3aa: CSVPSGQGFDGYTF; CDR3nt: TGCAGCGTACCTAGTGGACAGGGGTTCGACGGCTACACCTTC; d_gene: TRBD1; j_gene: TRBJ1-2; abundance: NA; v_gene: TRBV29-1
CDR3aa: CASTSNTGELFF; CDR3nt: TGTGCCAGCACCAGCAACACCGGGGAGCTGTTTTTT; d_gene: NA; j_gene: TRBJ2-2; abundance: NA; v_gene: TRBV6-5
CDR3aa: CASSQSAAYEQYF; CDR3nt: TGTGCCAGCAGCCAATCCGCGGCGTACGAGCAGTACTTC; d_gene: NA; j_gene: TRBJ2-7; abundance: NA; v_gene: TRBV16
CDR3aa: CASSPVSGGTGELFF; CDR3nt: TGTGCCAGCAGCCCCGTATCGGGAGGGACCGGGGAGCTGTTTTTT; d_gene: TRBD2; j_gene: TRBJ2-2; abundance: NA; v_gene: TRBV7-8
CDR3aa: CASSLNGHPGQGVNGYTF; CDR3nt: TGTGCCAGCAGTTTAAATGGTCATCCGGGACAGGGGGTTAATGGCTACACCTTC; d_gene: TRBD1; j_gene: TRBJ1-2; abundance: NA; v_gene: TRBV28
CDR3aa: CAISESGQGRGQNTEAFF; CDR3nt: TGTGCCATCAGTGAGTCAGGGCAGGGAAGGGGTCAGAACACTGAAGCTTTCTTT; d_gene: NA; j_gene: TRBJ1-1; abundance: NA; v_gene: TRBV10-3
CDR3aa: CASSQDPGNSNQPQHF; CDR3nt: TGCGCCAGCAGCCAAGACCCCGGGAATAGCAATCAGCCCCAGCATTTT; d_gene: NA; j_gene: TRBJ1-5; abundance: NA; v_gene: TRBV4-1
CDR3aa: CASSGGQENTEAFF; CDR3nt: TGTGCCAGCAGCGGGGGACAAGAGAACACTGAAGCTTTCTTT; d_gene: NA; j_gene: TRBJ1-1; abundance: few; v_gene: TRBV9
CDR3aa: CASSDLGQQPQHF; CDR3nt: TGTGCCAGCAGTGACTTGGGGCAACAGCCCCAGCATTTT; d_gene: NA; j_gene: TRBJ1-5; abundance: NA; v_gene: TRBV2
CDR3aa: CASSDDWLTDNEQFF; CDR3nt: TGCGCCAGCAGTGATGATTGGTTAACAGACAATGAGCAGTTCTTC; d_gene: NA; j_gene: TRBJ2-1; abundance: NA; v_gene: TRBV10-2
CDR3aa: CASSLDPGLVAGGQFF; CDR3nt: TGTGCCAGCAGCTTAGATCCGGGACTAGTGGCCGGGGGGCAGTTCTTC; d_gene: TRBD2; j_gene: TRBJ2-1; abundance: NA; v_gene: TRBV11-2
CDR3aa: CASSKASYEQYF; CDR3nt: TGTGCCTCCTCCAAGGCCTCCTACGAGCAGTACTTC; d_gene: NA; j_gene: TRBJ2-7; abundance: NA; v_gene: TRBV6-4
CDR3aa: CASSTGVADTQYF; CDR3nt: TGTGCCAGCAGCACGGGGGTGGCAGATACGCAGTATTTT; d_gene: NA; j_gene: TRBJ2-3; abundance: NA; v_gene: TRBV11-3
CDR3aa: CASSERVGRPYGYTF; CDR3nt: TGCGCCAGCAGCGAAAGAGTTGGTCGACCGTATGGCTACACCTTC; d_gene: NA; j_gene: TRBJ1-2; abundance: NA; v_gene: TRBV5-1
CDR3aa: CASGGTSGAKNIQYF; CDR3nt: TGTGCCAGCGGGGGGACTAGCGGAGCCAAAAACATTCAGTACTTC; d_gene: TRBD2; j_gene: TRBJ2-4; abundance: NA; v_gene: TRBV25-1
CDR3aa: CASSPPGTGGSDTQYF; CDR3nt: TGTGCCAGCAGCCCTCCCGGGACAGGGGGCTCAGATACGCAGTATTTT; d_gene: TRBD1; j_gene: TRBJ2-3; abundance: NA; v_gene: TRBV9
CDR3aa: CASSSSGGDGYTF; CDR3nt: TGTGCCAGCAGTTCCTCAGGGGGCGATGGCTACACCTTC; d_gene: TRBD1; j_gene: TRBJ1-2; abundance: few; v_gene: TRBV27
CDR3aa: CASSVLGAGRTDTQYF; CDR3nt: TGTGCCAGTAGCGTACTTGGAGCGGGAAGAACAGATACGCAGTATTTT; d_gene: TRBD2; j_gene: TRBJ2-3; abundance: NA; v_gene: TRBV19
CDR3aa: CASSLEAGTGNEQFF; CDR3nt: TGCGCCAGCAGCTTGGAGGCAGGGACGGGAAATGAGCAGTTCTTC; d_gene: NA; j_gene: TRBJ2-1; abundance: NA; v_gene: TRBV5-1
CDR3aa: CASSLLAGGRQTQYF; CDR3nt: TGTGCCAGCAGTTTGCTAGCGGGAGGGCGCCAGACCCAGTACTTC; d_gene: TRBD2; j_gene: TRBJ2-5; abundance: NA; v_gene: TRBV27
CDR3aa: CASSWDASRDSYEQYF; CDR3nt: TGTGCCAGCAGTTGGGACGCTTCTAGGGACTCCTACGAGCAGTACTTC; d_gene: NA; j_gene: TRBJ2-7; abundance: NA; v_gene: TRBV6-6
CDR3aa: CATQSAGMDTQYF; CDR3nt: TGTGCCACTCAGTCGGCTGGAATGGATACGCAGTATTTT; d_gene: NA; j_gene: TRBJ2-3; abundance: NA; v_gene: TRBV19
CDR3aa: CSPWWRDTQYF; CDR3nt: TGCAGCCCCTGGTGGAGGGATACGCAGTATTTT; d_gene: NA; j_gene: TRBJ2-3; abundance: NA; v_gene: TRBV29-1
CDR3aa: CASSYSPARGDYGYTF; CDR3nt: TGTGCCAGCAGTTATTCCCCTGCCAGGGGGGACTATGGCTACACCTTC; d_gene: TRBD1; j_gene: TRBJ1-2; abundance: NA; v_gene: TRBV6-5
CDR3aa: CASSVDREGYEQYF; CDR3nt: TGTGCCAGCAGCGTCGACAGGGAGGGGTACGAGCAGTACTTC; d_gene: NA; j_gene: TRBJ2-7; abundance: NA; v_gene: TRBV27
CDR3aa: CASSQAGTGAHEQFF; CDR3nt: TGCGCCAGCAGCCAAGCAGGGACAGGGGCCCATGAGCAGTTCTTC; d_gene: TRBD1; j_gene: TRBJ2-1; abundance: NA; v_gene: TRBV4-1
CDR3aa: CASSPRTGGNTEAFF; CDR3nt: TGTGCCAGCAGTCCCCGGACGGGTGGGAACACTGAAGCTTTCTTT; d_gene: NA; j_gene: TRBJ1-1; abundance: NA; v_gene: TRBV27
CDR3aa: CASSVDPGGLVRNEQFF; CDR3nt: TGTGCCAGCAGCGTAGACCCGGGCGGACTAGTTCGAAATGAGCAGTTCTTC; d_gene: TRBD2; j_gene: TRBJ2-1; abundance: NA; v_gene: TRBV9
CDR3aa: CASSSLGTGNGYTF; CDR3nt: TGTGCCAGCAGCTCCCTAGGGACAGGGAATGGCTACACCTTC; d_gene: TRBD1; j_gene: TRBJ1-2; abundance: NA; v_gene: TRBV6-5
CDR3aa: CASSLTGRDEAFF; CDR3nt: TGTGCCAGCAGCTTAACGGGCAGGGATGAAGCTTTCTTT; d_gene: NA; j_gene: TRBJ1-1; abundance: NA; v_gene: TRBV7-3